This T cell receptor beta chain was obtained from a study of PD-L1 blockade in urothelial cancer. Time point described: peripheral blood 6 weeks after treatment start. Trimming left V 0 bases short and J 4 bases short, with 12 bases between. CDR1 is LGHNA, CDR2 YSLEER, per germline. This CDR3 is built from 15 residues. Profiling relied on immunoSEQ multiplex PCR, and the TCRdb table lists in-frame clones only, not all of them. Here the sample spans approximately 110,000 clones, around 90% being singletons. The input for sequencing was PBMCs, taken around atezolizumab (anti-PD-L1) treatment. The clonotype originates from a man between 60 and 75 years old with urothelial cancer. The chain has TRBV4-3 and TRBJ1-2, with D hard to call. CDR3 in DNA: TGCGCCAGCAGCCAAGATCCTCCTTTCGGCTATGGCTACACCTTC. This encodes CASSQDPPFGYGYTF.